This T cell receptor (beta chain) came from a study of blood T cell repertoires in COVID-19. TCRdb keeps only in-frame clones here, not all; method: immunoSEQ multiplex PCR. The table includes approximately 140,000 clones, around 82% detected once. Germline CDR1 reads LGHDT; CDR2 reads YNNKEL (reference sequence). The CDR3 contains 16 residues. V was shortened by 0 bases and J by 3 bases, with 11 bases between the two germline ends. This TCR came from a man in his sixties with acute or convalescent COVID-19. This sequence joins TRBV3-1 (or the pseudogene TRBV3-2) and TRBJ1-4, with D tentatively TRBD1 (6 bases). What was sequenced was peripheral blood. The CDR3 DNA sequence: TGTGCCAGCAGCCAAGATAGGGGGGGACCTAATGAAAAACTGTTTTTT. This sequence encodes CASSQDRGGPNEKLFF.